This T cell receptor beta chain was recorded in a study of lymphopenia after photon versus proton radiotherapy. Libraries were prepared by immunoSEQ multiplex PCR; TCRdb keeps only in-frame clonotypes and omits some of them. The table has around 30,000 clones, around 82% seen once. Regarding the study as a whole: Authors raise, but do not show, better survival with proton therapy. After the lymphocyte nadir, photon-treated repertoires showed oligoclonal expansion, especially of CD8+ Temra cells. Under photons, naive T cells and diversity fell while effector/memory populations rose.

Turning to this clone: The antigen is undetermined.

The trim removed 4 bases at V and 3 bases at J, leaving 6 bases unmatched. CDR3 size: 14 residues. Germline-derived CDR1 and CDR2 are SGHNT and YYREEE (reference sequence). The sequence derives from a woman in her 70s with pancreatic cancer. V usage is TRBV5-4 and J usage is TRBJ1-2; 7 nucleotides align to TRBD1. The sample was peripheral blood, taken from a patient treated with proton-based radiotherapy. The CDR3 loop is CASSGKTGHYGYTF. CDR3 bases: TGTGCCAGCAGCGGAAAGACAGGGCACTATGGCTACACCTTC.